The present entry profiles one T cell receptor beta chain with its context. This may be a read error, as it is one base from a much larger clone. The germline CDR1 and CDR2 sequences are SGHAT and FQNNGV. Trimming pared 2 bases from V and 8 bases from J, leaving 14 bases between. The CDR3 is 14 residues long. This sample was taken from a study of breast tumors, draining lymph nodes, adjacent tissues. TCRdb processed the multiplex PCR reads anew with MiXCR; each CDR3 protein has one entry. The table records under 300,000 distinct CDR3 sequences, less than 40% of them present only once. The lymph nodes were axillary draining lymph nodes from breast cancer patients.

The source of this sequence is a female donor with breast cancer. Some clones in this sample may be carry-over from other donors' samples. The chain employs TRBV11-2 and TRBJ2-3; no reliable D call. The sequenced sample consisted of axillary lymph node tissue. For the CDR3, the DNA is TGTGCCAGCAGCTTAACCACCTCCCCAGGTACGCAGTATTTT. Translated, it gives CASSLTTSPGTQYF.